This T cell receptor (beta chain) was identified in a study of T cells expressing NK-cell markers. Study-level findings and limits: A range of about 1.0-8% of CD8+ T cells consisted of dominant NKG2C+ clonotypes in several donors. HCMV specificity was not established for the expanded NKG2C+ T cell clones.

The CDR3 sequence is 12 residues long. Details on this clonotype: Its antigen is unknown.

One entry per CDR3 protein, without DNA, is what TCRdb gives after re-calling the 5' RACE reads. The sample totals about 150,000 distinct CDR3 sequences. V and J are TRBV12-3 or TRBV12-4 and TRBJ2-1. The TCR originated in a woman aged 45 to 65 in good health. Sequenced material: blood T cells: a sorted CD56 or NKG2C T cell subset, CD4+ or CD8+ T cells, or bulk PBMC T cells (not recorded which). The CDR3: CASRGTNNEQFF.